The 2 T cell receptor beta chains below come from one sample, sequenced in a study of blood T cells in healthy people across ages. A second PCR of roughly 7 to 11 cycles used a sample-barcoded 5' primer and a J-beta primer mix. TCRdb reprocessed the 5' RACE reads via MiXCR and lists one record per CDR3 protein. The sample lists 650,000 to 1,000,000 distinct CDR3 sequences, about half seen once, with less than 20% in the top ten. Sequenced material: blood. The receptors shown here come from a man older than 75 in good health.

This clonotype has ten or more counts. The chain joins TRBV7-2 to TRBJ1-2, with 7 bases that match TRBD1. The V gene's germline CDR1 is SGHTA and CDR2 FQGNSA. V shed 4 bases, J shed 5 bases, and the junction held 10 bases outside the gene matches. The CDR3 loop spans 15 amino acids. The CDR3 is CASSSYQTGPYGYTF. The CDR3 nucleotides read TGTGCCAGCAGCTCCTATCAGACAGGGCCTTATGGCTACACCTTC.

The chain combines TRBV20-1 with TRBJ2-3; 8 bases are shared with TRBD2. CDR1 is DFQATT and CDR2 is SNEGSKA in the germline V gene (reference sequence). CDR3 size: 16 residues. The V segment lost 0 bases and the J segment 2 bases; nucleotides outside the gene matches: 7. CDR3 DNA sequence: TGCAGTGCTAGAGATATCCCAGCGGGAGTCACAGATACGCAGTATTTT. This codes for CSARDIPAGVTDTQYF.